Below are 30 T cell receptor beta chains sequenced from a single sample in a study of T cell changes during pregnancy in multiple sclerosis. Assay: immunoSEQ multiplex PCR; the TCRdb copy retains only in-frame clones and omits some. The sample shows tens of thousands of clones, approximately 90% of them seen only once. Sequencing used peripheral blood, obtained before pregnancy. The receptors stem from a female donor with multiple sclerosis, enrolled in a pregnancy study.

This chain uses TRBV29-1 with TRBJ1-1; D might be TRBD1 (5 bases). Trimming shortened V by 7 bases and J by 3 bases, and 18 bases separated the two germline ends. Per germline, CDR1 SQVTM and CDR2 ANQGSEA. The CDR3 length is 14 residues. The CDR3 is CSARDSLVDTEAFF. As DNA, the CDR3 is TGCAGCGCTCGGGACTCCTTAGTCGACACTGAAGCTTTCTTT.

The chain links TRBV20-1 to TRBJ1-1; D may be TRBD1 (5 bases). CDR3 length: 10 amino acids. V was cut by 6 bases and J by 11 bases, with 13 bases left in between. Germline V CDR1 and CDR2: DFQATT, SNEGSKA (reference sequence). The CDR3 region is CSAVTGAAFF. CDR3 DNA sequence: TGCAGTGCAGTCACAGGAGCGGCTTTCTTT.

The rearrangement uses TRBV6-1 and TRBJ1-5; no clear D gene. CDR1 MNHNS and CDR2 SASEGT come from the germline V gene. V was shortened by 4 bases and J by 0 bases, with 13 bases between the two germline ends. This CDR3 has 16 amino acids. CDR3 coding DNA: TGTGCCAGCAGTGGGCCCGGAGGGTATAGCAATCAGCCCCAGCATTTT. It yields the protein CASSGPGGYSNQPQHF.

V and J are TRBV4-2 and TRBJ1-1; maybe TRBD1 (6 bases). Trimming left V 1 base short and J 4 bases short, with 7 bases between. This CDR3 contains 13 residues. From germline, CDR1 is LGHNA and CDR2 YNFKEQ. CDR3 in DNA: TGTGCCAGCAGCCAAGCAGGGGCCACTGAAGCTTTCTTT. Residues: CASSQAGATEAFF.

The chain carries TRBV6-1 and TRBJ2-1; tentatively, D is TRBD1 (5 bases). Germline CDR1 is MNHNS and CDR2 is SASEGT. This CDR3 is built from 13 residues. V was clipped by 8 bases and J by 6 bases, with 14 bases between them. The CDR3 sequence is CASHVDSRNEQFF. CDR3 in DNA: TGTGCCAGCCATGTTGACAGCCGCAATGAGCAGTTCTTC.

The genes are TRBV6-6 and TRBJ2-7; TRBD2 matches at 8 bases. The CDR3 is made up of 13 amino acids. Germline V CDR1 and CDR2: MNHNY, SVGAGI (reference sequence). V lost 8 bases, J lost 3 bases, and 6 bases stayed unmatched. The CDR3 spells CASRGGALYEQYF. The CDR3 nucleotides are TGTGCCAGCCGGGGGGGGGCCCTCTACGAGCAGTACTTC.

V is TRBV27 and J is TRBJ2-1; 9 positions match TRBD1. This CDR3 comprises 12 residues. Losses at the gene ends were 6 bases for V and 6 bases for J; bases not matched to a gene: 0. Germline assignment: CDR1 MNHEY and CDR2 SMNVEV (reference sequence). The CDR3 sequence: CASRQGANEQFF. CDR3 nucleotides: TGTGCCAGCAGACAGGGGGCCAATGAGCAGTTCTTC.

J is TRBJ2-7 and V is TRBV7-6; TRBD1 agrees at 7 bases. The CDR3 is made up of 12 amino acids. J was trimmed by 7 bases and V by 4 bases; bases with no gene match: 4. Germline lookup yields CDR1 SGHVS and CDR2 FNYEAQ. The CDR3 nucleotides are TGTGCCAGCAGCTCATTGACAGGGGAGCAGTACTTC. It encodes CASSSLTGEQYF. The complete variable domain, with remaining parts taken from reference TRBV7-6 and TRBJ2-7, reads GAGVSQSPRYKVTKRGQDVALRCDPISGHVSLYWYRQALGQGPEFLTYFNYEAQQDKSGLPNDRFSAERPEGSISTLTIQRTEQRDSAMYRCASSSLTGEQYFGPGTRLTVT.

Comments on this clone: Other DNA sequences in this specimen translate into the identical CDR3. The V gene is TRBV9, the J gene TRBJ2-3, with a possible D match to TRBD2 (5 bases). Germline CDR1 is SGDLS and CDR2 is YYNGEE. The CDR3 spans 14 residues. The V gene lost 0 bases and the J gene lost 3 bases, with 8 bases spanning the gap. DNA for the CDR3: TGTGCCAGCAGCGTAGGGACTGGAACAGATACGCAGTATTTT. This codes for CASSVGTGTDTQYF.

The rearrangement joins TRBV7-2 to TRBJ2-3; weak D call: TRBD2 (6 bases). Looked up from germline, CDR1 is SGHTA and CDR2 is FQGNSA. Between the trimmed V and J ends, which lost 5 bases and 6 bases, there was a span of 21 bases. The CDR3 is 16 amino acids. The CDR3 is CASSPSLWGRGDTQYF. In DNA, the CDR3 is TGTGCCAGCAGCCCGAGCCTATGGGGCCGGGGGGATACGCAGTATTTT.

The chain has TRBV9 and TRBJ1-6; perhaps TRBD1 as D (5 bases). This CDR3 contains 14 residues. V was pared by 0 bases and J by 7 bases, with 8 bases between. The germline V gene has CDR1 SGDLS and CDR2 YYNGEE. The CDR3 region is CASSVGGGNSPLHF. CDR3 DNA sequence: TGTGCCAGCAGCGTAGGTGGGGGGAATTCACCCCTCCACTTT.

Here the CDR3 reads CASSLRQGRTGELFF. The CDR3 DNA reads TGTGCCAGCAGCTTAAGGCAGGGCAGGACCGGGGAGCTGTTTTTT. The chain has TRBV11-3 and TRBJ2-2; tentatively, D is TRBD1 (5 bases). This CDR3 has 15 residues. Germline values: CDR1 SGHNT, CDR2 YENEEA. V was trimmed by 2 bases and J by 5 bases, leaving 12 bases between them.

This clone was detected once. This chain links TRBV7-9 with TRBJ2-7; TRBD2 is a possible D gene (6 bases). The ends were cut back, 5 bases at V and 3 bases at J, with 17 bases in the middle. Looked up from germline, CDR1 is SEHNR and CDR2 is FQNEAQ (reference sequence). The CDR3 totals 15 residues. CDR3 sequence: CASSPPTSPIYEQYF. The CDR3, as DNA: TGTGCCAGCAGCCCACCGACTAGTCCTATCTACGAGCAGTACTTC. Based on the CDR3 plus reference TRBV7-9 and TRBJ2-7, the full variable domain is DTGVSQNPRHKITKRGQNVTFRCDPISEHNRLYWYRQTLGQGPEFLTYFQNEAQLEKSRLLSDRFSAERPKGSFSTLEIQRTEQGDSAMYLCASSPPTSPIYEQYFGPGTRLTVT.

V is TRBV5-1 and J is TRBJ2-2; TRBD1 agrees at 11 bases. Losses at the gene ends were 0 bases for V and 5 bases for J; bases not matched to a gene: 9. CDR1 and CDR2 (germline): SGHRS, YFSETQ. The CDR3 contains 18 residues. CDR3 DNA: TGCGCCAGCAGCTTGGCAAATCCGGGGACAGGGGGTACCGGGGAGCTGTTTTTT. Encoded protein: CASSLANPGTGGTGELFF.

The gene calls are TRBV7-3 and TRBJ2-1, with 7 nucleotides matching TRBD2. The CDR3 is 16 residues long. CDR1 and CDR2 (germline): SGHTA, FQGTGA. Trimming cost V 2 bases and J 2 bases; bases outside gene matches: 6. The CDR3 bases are TGTGCCAGCAGCTTAGGAGGGAGGGTACCCTACAATGAGCAGTTCTTC. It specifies CASSLGGRVPYNEQFF.

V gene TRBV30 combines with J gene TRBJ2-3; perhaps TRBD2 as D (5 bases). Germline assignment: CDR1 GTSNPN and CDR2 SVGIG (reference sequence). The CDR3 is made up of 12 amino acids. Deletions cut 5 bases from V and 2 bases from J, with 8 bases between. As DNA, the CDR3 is TGTGCCTGGGCACGGGACACAGATACGCAGTATTTT. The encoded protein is CAWARDTDTQYF.

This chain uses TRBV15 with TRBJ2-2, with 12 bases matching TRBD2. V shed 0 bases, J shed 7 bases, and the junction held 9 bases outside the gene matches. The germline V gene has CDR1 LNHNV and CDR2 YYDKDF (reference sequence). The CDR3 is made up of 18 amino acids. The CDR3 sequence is CATSRERLAGAGHGELFF. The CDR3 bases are TGTGCCACCAGCAGAGAGCGACTAGCGGGGGCCGGCCACGGGGAGCTGTTTTTT.

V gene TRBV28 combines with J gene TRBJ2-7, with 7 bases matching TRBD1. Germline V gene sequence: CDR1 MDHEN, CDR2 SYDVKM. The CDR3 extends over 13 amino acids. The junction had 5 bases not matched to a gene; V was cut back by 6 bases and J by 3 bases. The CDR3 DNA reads TGTGCCAGCAGACAACAGGGGCTCTACGAGCAGTACTTC. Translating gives CASRQQGLYEQYF.

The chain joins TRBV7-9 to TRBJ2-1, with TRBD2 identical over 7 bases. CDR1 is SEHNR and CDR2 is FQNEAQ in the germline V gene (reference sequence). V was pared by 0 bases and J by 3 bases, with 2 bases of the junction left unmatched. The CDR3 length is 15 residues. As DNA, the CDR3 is TGTGCCAGCAGCTTAGCCCCGGGGGGCTACAATGAGCAGTTCTTC. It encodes CASSLAPGGYNEQFF.

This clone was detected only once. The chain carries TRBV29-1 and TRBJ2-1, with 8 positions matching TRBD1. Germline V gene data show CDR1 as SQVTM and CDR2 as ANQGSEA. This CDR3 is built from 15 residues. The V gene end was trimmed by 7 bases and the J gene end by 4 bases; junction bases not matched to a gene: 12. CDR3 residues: CSGAGTGPFYNEQFF. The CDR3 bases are TGCAGCGGAGCCGGGACAGGCCCATTTTACAATGAGCAGTTCTTC.

In DNA, the CDR3 is TGTGCCAGCAGCTTATTGGGCCGTCGGGGGATTAACTATGGCTACACCTTC. This sequence encodes CASSLLGRRGINYGYTF. The rearrangement uses TRBV7-2 and TRBJ1-2, with a tentative D call TRBD1 (5 bases). Germline CDR1 reads SGHTA; CDR2 reads FQGNSA. Trimming stripped 2 bases from V and 1 base from J, with 17 bases between. The CDR3 spans 17 residues.

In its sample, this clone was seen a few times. CDR3 protein: CASSPRWGEGEAFF. CDR3 coding DNA: TGTGCCAGCAGCCCTCGGTGGGGGGAAGGCGAAGCTTTCTTT. V is TRBV6-5 and J is TRBJ1-1, with a tentative D call TRBD1 (5 bases). Germline CDR1 reads MNHEY; CDR2 reads SVGAGI. Trimming took 6 bases from V and 8 from J, leaving 19 bases between them. This CDR3 is 14 amino acids long.

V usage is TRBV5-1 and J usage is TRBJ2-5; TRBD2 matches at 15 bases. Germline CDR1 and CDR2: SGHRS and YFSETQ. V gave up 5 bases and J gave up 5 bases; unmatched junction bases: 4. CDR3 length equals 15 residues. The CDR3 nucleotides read TGCGCCAGCAGTCTTGGGACTAGCGGGAGGGAGACCCAGTACTTC. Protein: CASSLGTSGRETQYF.

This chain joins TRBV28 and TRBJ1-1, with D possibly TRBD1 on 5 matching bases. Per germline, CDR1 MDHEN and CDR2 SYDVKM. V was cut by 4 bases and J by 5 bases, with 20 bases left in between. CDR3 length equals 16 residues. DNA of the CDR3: TGTGCCAGCAGTTCACACACCGGGACTGGAAGAACTGAAGCTTTCTTT. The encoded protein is CASSSHTGTGRTEAFF. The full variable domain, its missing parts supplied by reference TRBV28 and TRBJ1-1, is DVKVTQSSRYLVKRTGEKVFLECVQDMDHENMFWYRQDPGLGLRLIYFSYDVKMKEKGDIPEGYSVSREKKERFSLILESASTNQTSMYLCASSSHTGTGRTEAFFGQGTRLTVV.

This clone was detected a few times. The CDR3 loop reads CASRILRDSSYNEQFF. The CDR3 DNA reads TGTGCCAGCAGGATACTCCGGGACAGCTCCTACAATGAGCAGTTCTTC. This chain connects TRBV27 to TRBJ2-1; 7 nucleotides line up with TRBD1. The V segment lost 6 bases and the J segment 0 bases; nucleotides outside the gene matches: 8. CDR1 and CDR2 (germline): MNHEY, SMNVEV (reference sequence). The CDR3 covers 16 residues.

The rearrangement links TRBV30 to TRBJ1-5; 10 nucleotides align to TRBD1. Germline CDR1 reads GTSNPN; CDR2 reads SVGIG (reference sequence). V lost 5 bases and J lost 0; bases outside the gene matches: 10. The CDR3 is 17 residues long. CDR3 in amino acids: CAWDQGQGKYSNQPQHF. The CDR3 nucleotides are TGTGCCTGGGATCAGGGACAGGGGAAATATAGCAATCAGCCCCAGCATTTT.

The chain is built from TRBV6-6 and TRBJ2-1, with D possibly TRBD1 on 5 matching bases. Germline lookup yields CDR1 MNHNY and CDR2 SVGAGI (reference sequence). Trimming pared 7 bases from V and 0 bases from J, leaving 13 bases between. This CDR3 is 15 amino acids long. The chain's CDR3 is CASNPQVTSYNEQFF. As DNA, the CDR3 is TGTGCCAGCAACCCACAGGTTACCTCCTACAATGAGCAGTTCTTC.

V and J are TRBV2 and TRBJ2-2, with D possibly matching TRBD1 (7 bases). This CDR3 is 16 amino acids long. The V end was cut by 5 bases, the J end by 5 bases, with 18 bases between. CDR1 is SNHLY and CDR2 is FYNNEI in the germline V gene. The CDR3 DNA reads TGTGCCAGCAGTACTGGGACAGCGGGTCGGACCGGGGAGCTGTTTTTT. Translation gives CASSTGTAGRTGELFF. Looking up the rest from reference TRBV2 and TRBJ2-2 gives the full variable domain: EPEVTQTPSHQVTQMGQEVILRCVPISNHLYFYWYRQILGQKVEFLVSFYNNEISEKSEIFDDQFSVERPDGSNFTLKIRSTKLEDSAMYFCASSTGTAGRTGELFFGEGSRLTVL.

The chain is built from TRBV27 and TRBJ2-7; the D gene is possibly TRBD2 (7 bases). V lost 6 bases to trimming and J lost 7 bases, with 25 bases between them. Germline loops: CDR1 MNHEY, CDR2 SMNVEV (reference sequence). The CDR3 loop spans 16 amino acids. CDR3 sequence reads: CASSPLGGAQAGEQYF. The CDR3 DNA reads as TGTGCCAGCAGCCCTTTGGGGGGGGCGCAGGCGGGGGAGCAGTACTTC.

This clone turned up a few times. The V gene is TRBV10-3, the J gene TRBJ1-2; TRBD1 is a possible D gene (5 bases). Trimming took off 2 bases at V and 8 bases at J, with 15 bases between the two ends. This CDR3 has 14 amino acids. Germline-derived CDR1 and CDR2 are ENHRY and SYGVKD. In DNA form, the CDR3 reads TGTGCCATCAGTGAGGGTGGACAAATAGGGGGCTACACCTTC. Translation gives CAISEGGQIGGYTF.